This T cell receptor beta chain was retrieved from a study of blood T cell repertoires in COVID-19 (dated by TCRdb to 2018 to 2020). Broadly, across the study: Samples from collaborators originated in the United States, Italy and Spain and spanned both the acute and convalescent phases of COVID-19. A freely available public database, intended as a resource for researchers studying the immune response to SARS-CoV-2, is where the repertoires were released. The prospective study material was composed of cDNA or gDNA derived from T cells, B-cell-depleted T cells, or PBMCs. Subjects who had been exposed to COVID-19, were actively infected with it, or had recovered from it provided the deeply sampled blood TCRbeta repertoires that made up the dataset. The samples were drawn from the first 160 participants of the ongoing ImmuneRACE study and from 950 to 1,500 subjects provided by 6 global collaborators. A de-identified subject ID, COVID-19 status, age in years and sex were almost always included in the sample metadata. HLA class I and class II types, where available, came from metadata supplied by the sample provider rather than from assay-based typing. The study at large found these results: The amount of clinical and demographic metadata varied by source and participant and was provided uncurated.

Collaborating institutions collected whole blood in K2EDTA tubes following their own protocols. Collaborator samples were shipped for TCRbeta analysis as frozen whole blood, isolated PBMCs, or DNA extracted from either sample type. Points on this clone: The antigen it recognizes is unknown. No qualities accompany the bases; no much larger clone lies one base away.

TCRbeta CDR3 regions were amplified from genomic DNA using the immunoSEQ Assay, a bias-controlled multiplex PCR. In the original analysis: The number of nucleated cells in each sample was estimated by amplification of reference gene primers within the assay. Sequence reads were collapsed and filtered to measure the absolute abundance of every unique TCRbeta CDR3 rearrangement. For each sample, productive Simpson clonality was calculated as the square root of Simpson's diversity index across productive rearrangements. The clones in this table, taken by TCRdb from immuneACCESS, are in-frame only. Not every clone is retained; where verified, under half of the shortfall comes from an unresolved V gene, and the cause of the rest is unknown. For V, J and clone size, that table is used; D and trimming come from the DNA. The sample records approximately 68,000 clones, approximately 89% of which are singletons. In total, the top ten clones hold 10% to 15% of the sample.

Specimen: peripheral blood. The receptor was isolated from a woman aged 60 to 75 with acute or convalescent COVID-19.

The CDR3 region: CASTQWASGGTDTQYF. The DNA sequence reads TGTGCCAGCACCCAATGGGCTAGCGGGGGCACAGATACGCAGTATTTT. Here the chain combines TRBV28 and TRBJ2-3; 9 bases in the middle match TRBD2. The germline V gene yields MDHEN for CDR1 and SYDVKM for CDR2. Trimming takes 7 bases off V and 1 base off J; junction bases not matched to a gene: 9. The CDR3 numbers 16 residues from cysteine through phenylalanine. The DNA shown is the 48-base CDR3, in frame from base 1.